This T cell receptor (beta chain) was sequenced in a study of PD-1 blockade in classical Hodgkin lymphoma. The wider study: Patients got intravenous nivolumab 3 mg/kg every 2 weeks.

Findings and caveats of the study: Diversity similar to that of newly diagnosed patients was seen at baseline in complete responders.

The table came from immunoSEQ multiplex PCR; TCRdb's copy has only in-frame clones and leaves some out. This table has more than 25,000 clones, 88% appearing once. A remark on this clone: Its target is unknown.

Each patient experienced a relapse that followed autologous stem cell transplantation, and brentuximab vedotin exposure varied. From thawed PBMCs, magnetic negative selection was used to isolate the CD8+ T cells. The V and J ends lost 0 bases and 4 bases respectively, with 12 bases between them. The CDR3 runs 15 residues. CDR1 and CDR2 (germline): ENHRY, SYGVKD. The TCR sequence derives from a human donor with classical Hodgkin lymphoma. Specimen: CD8+ T cells from blood, collected at baseline. This chain connects TRBV10-3 to TRBJ1-1; D may be TRBD1 (5 bases). The CDR3 loop reads CAISESIGGGTEAFF. Written as DNA, the CDR3 is TGTGCCATCAGTGAGTCGATTGGGGGAGGCACTGAAGCTTTCTTT.